This T cell receptor (beta chain) was retrieved from a study of CD4 T cells in relation to SARS-CoV-2 and coronaviruses. Study observations and caveats: In around 60% of donors, memory CD4+ clonotypes crossrecognized SARS-CoV-2 and at least one common cold coronavirus spike.

This clone was seen a few times. What it binds is unknown. Before the COVID-19 pandemic, during about 2010-2018, CD4+ T cells were taken from unexposed donors. The assay was immunoSEQ multiplex PCR, and TCRdb's table has in-frame clones only and misses some. The sample holds around 69,000 clones, 94% seen once. Germline assignment: CDR1 SEHNR and CDR2 FQNEAQ (reference sequence). With 1 base removed from V and 4 bases from J, the gap between germline ends came to 12 bases. There are 15 residues in the CDR3. The chain links TRBV7-9 to TRBJ2-3, with D perhaps given as TRBD1 or TRBD2 (6 bases each). Sequenced input: naive CD4+ T cells from PBMCs. Subset: naive CD4+ T cells isolated by negative enrichment. This clonotype originated in a human donor in good health. The CDR3 coding sequence is TGTGCCAGCAGCTTAGGTTCAGGGGACTCAGATACGCAGTATTTT. It codes for CASSLGSGDSDTQYF.